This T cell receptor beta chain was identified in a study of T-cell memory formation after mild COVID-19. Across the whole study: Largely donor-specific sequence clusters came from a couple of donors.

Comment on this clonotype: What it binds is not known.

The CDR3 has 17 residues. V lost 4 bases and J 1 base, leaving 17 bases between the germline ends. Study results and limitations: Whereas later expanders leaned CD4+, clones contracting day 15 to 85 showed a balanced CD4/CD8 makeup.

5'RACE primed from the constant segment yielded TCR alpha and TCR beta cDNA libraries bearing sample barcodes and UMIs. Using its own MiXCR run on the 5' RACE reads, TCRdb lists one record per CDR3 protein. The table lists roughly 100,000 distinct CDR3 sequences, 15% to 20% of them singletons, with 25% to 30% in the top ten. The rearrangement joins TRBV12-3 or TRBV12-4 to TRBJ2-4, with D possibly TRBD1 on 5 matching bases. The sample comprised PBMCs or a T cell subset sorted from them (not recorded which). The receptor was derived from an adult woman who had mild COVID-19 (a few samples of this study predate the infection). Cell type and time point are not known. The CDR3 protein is CASSSSTESYAKNIQYF. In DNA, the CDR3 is TGTGCCAGCAGTTCATCGACAGAAAGCTACGCCAAAAACATTCAGTACTTC.